Each of the 2 T cell receptor beta chains below was sequenced from the same sample in a study of memory CD4+ T cells and cytomegalovirus serostatus. The method was immunoSEQ multiplex PCR; TCRdb's version includes in-frame clones alone and lacks a portion of them. The sample carries tens of thousands of clones, around 88% recorded once. The sort gate was single viable CD3+CD4+CD8-CD45RO+ cells for memory CD4+ T cells. The sequenced sample was memory CD4+ T cells from blood. These receptors originate from an adult in good health and CMV-seropositive.

V usage is TRBV28 and J usage is TRBJ1-2; the D gene is possibly TRBD1 (6 bases). Germline V gene data show CDR1 as MDHEN and CDR2 as SYDVKM. There are 15 residues in the CDR3. V shed 4 bases and J shed 4 bases, with 16 bases lying between them. CDR3 in amino acids: CASSSITVGGYGYTF. In nucleotides, the CDR3 is TGTGCCAGCAGTTCCATCACGGTAGGGGGCTATGGCTACACCTTC.

The gene calls are TRBV7-2 and TRBJ1-1, with D perhaps TRBD1 (5 bases). CDR3 length equals 11 residues. CDR1 and CDR2 from the germline V gene are SGHTA and FQGNSA. The ends were cut back, 5 bases at V and 7 bases at J, with 8 bases in the middle. The DNA for the CDR3 is TGTGCCAGCAGCGAACAGGTTGAAGCTTTCTTT. Translation: CASSEQVEAFF.